This TCR beta chain was sequenced in a study of blood T cell repertoires in COVID-19. Across the whole study: The United States, Italy and Spain provided the acute and convalescent COVID-19 samples. From T cells, B-cell-depleted T cells, or PBMCs came the material, which was cDNA or gDNA.

In the original workflow: Researchers report that nucleated cell counts were estimated from reference gene primer amplification. Repertoires were generated with immunoSEQ multiplex PCR, while TCRdb's copy carries only in-frame clones and drops some. V and J calls plus clone size are reproduced from that table; the DNA served to infer D and trimming. The table records tens of thousands of clones, over 80% of them present only once. This CDR3 comprises 14 residues. After removal of 3 bases from V and 8 bases from J, the junction contained 9 bases not matched to a gene. Germline CDR1 reads LGHNT; CDR2 reads FRNRAP.

What was sequenced was peripheral blood. This rearrangement joins TRBV12-5 to TRBJ1-2; 7 nucleotides match TRBD1. The sequence was collected from a man aged 50 to 59 with acute or convalescent COVID-19. The CDR3 DNA is TGTGCTAGTGGTTTTCGGGACAGTCATCGAGGCTACACCTTC. It codes for CASGFRDSHRGYTF.